These 24 T cell receptor beta chains came from one sample sequenced in a study of regulatory T cells in long-lasting Graves disease. Time point given: newly diagnosed GD, antithyroid drugs for less than 3 months. From RNA extracted from PBMCs, the TCR library was made. Arm-PCR of CDR3 regions and iRepertoire HTBI primers were used to build TCR beta libraries. Each CDR3 protein is one row after TCRdb ran MiXCR on the multiplex PCR reads. The sample has around 420,000 distinct CDR3 sequences, over 12% seen once; the top ten hold approximately 8%. These sequences were also reported in another study, on T cells in Graves' hyperthyroidism and ophthalmopathy.

Source: peripheral blood mononuclear cells (PBMCs), taken at new diagnosis, from a patient treated with antithyroid drugs. All receptors derive from a woman aged 40 to 50 with Graves disease.

There are many counts of this clonotype. The V gene is TRBV11-1, the J gene TRBJ2-1; 13 bases agree with TRBD2. The CDR3 loop spans 17 amino acids. CDR1 is SGHAT, CDR2 FQDESV, per germline (reference sequence). The J segment lost 7 bases and the V segment lost 4 bases, leaving 10 bases of the junction unmatched. DNA for the CDR3: TGTGCCAGCAGCTCTACTGGACTAGCGGGAGCTCGGAATGAGCAGTTCTTC. This gives the protein CASSSTGLAGARNEQFF. Complete variable domain (other parts from reference TRBV11-1 and TRBJ2-1): EAEVAQSPRYKITEKSQAVAFWCDPISGHATLYWYRQILGQGPELLVQFQDESVVDDSQLPKDRFSAERLKGVDSTLKIQPAELGDSAMYLCASSSTGLAGARNEQFFGPGTRLTVL.

This clonotype has at least ten counts. This chain uses TRBV19 with TRBJ2-1; 11 nucleotides line up with TRBD2. The CDR3 is 15 residues long. Trimming took 5 bases from V and 7 from J; bases not matched to a gene: 7. Germline V gene sequence: CDR1 LNHDA, CDR2 SQIVND (reference sequence). DNA for the CDR3: TGTGCCAGTAGTGCTATCCGGACTAGCGGGAATGAGCAGTTCTTC. This translates into CASSAIRTSGNEQFF.

The rearrangement links TRBV18 to TRBJ2-2, with TRBD2 matching 7 bases. Germline V gene lookup returns CDR1 KGHSH and CDR2 LQKENI. Trimming took 2 bases from V and 5 from J; bases not matched to a gene: 11. The CDR3 has 17 amino acids. The CDR3 DNA is TGTGCCAGCTCACCAGTCCCAGCGGGAATCTTGACCGGGGAGCTGTTTTTT. This sequence encodes CASSPVPAGILTGELFF. Drawing the rest from reference TRBV18 and TRBJ2-2, the complete variable domain is NAGVMQNPRHLVRRRGQEARLRCSPMKGHSHVYWYRQLPEEGLKFMVYLQKENIIDESGMPKERFSAEFPKEGPSILRIQQVVRGDSAAYFCASSPVPAGILTGELFFGEGSRLTVL.

The gene calls are TRBV7-8 and TRBJ2-7, with a tentative D call TRBD1 (6 bases). Looked up from germline, CDR1 is SGHVS and CDR2 is FQNEAQ. This CDR3 is 17 amino acids long. The V end lost 2 bases, the J end lost 0 bases, and 17 bases lay between the germline ends. The CDR3 spells CASSLILMGASSYEQYF. Written as DNA, the CDR3 is TGTGCCAGCAGCTTAATTTTGATGGGGGCGAGCTCCTACGAGCAGTACTTC.

This clonotype was observed at least ten times. This chain connects TRBV12-3 or TRBV12-4 to TRBJ2-7, with D possibly being TRBD1 or TRBD2 (5 bases each). The germline V and J ends were trimmed by 1 base and 2 bases, with 24 bases remaining between them. This CDR3 is built from 19 residues. The CDR3 loop reads CASSLGKEEGETVPYEQYF. CDR3 DNA sequence: TGTGCCAGCAGTTTAGGAAAAGAAGAGGGTGAGACAGTTCCCTACGAGCAGTACTTC.

The rearrangement joins TRBV13 to TRBJ2-7; maybe TRBD1 (5 bases). The CDR3 is 12 amino acids. V was cut by 4 bases and J by 5 bases, with 9 bases left in between. In germline, CDR1 is PRHDT, CDR2 FYEKMQ (reference sequence). CDR3 DNA sequence: TGTGCCAGCAGCTCAGGGTTTAACGAGCAGTACTTC. It specifies CASSSGFNEQYF. The variable domain in full, with the rest retrieved from reference TRBV13 and TRBJ2-7, is AAGVIQSPRHLIKEKRETATLKCYPIPRHDTVYWYQQGPGQDPQFLISFYEKMQSDKGSIPDRFSAQQFSDYHSELNMSSLELGDSALYFCASSSGFNEQYFGPGTRLTVT.

Note on this clonotype: A much larger clone sits a single nucleotide away, making a read error possible. This chain links TRBV5-8 with TRBJ1-4; TRBD1 is a possible D gene (6 bases). The CDR3 consists of 15 residues. From germline, CDR1 is SGHTS and CDR2 YDEGEE. CDR3 in DNA: TGTGCCAGCACGACTAAGGACAGATCAAATGAAGAACTGTTTTTT. Translated, it gives CASTTKDRSNEELFF.

V and J are TRBV6-1 and TRBJ1-2; no clear D gene. The germline gives CDR1 MNHNS, CDR2 SASEGT. Between the trimmed V and J ends, which lost 4 bases and 8 bases, there was a span of 20 bases. The length of the CDR3 is 15 residues. The CDR3: CASSGDTARAWGYTF. CDR3 bases: TGTGCCAGCAGTGGAGATACAGCCCGAGCATGGGGCTACACCTTC.

This clonotype was seen at least ten times. V gene TRBV13 combines with J gene TRBJ2-7; TRBD1 is a possible D gene (6 bases). V lost 5 bases and J 5 bases, leaving 16 bases between the germline ends. The CDR3 runs to 14 residues. The germline gives CDR1 PRHDT, CDR2 FYEKMQ (reference sequence). The CDR3 spells CASSPVGHTNEQYF. The CDR3 coding sequence is TGTGCCAGCAGCCCAGTGGGACATACCAACGAGCAGTACTTC.

This clonotype has at least ten counts. V gene TRBV2 combines with J gene TRBJ1-1, with TRBD1 as a possible D gene (6 bases). The CDR3 is 13 residues long. The V end lost 8 bases, the J end lost 4 bases, and 14 bases lay between the germline ends. CDR1 and CDR2 (germline): SNHLY, FYNNEI. DNA for the CDR3: TGTGCCAGCCAGTCAGGGGATCCCACTGAAGCTTTCTTT. Protein: CASQSGDPTEAFF.

This clonotype was detected a few times. The V gene is TRBV30, the J gene TRBJ2-2, with D maybe TRBD2 (6 bases). Trimming stripped 7 bases from V and 5 bases from J, with 17 bases between. Germline V lookup: CDR1 GTSNPN, CDR2 SVGIG (reference sequence). The CDR3 runs 14 residues. CDR3 amino acids: CAFFSGRRTGELFF. CDR3 sequence (DNA): TGTGCCTTTTTTAGCGGTAGGCGGACCGGGGAGCTGTTTTTT.

The chain links TRBV5-1 to TRBJ2-1; maybe TRBD1 (5 bases). V lost 6 bases, J lost 7 bases, and 14 bases lay in between. From germline, CDR1 is SGHRS and CDR2 YFSETQ. This CDR3 has 13 amino acids. The CDR3 nucleotides are TGCGCCAGCAACCTGGGGCAGATTAATGAGCAGTTCTTC. Translation: CASNLGQINEQFF.

This rearrangement joins TRBV6-2 or TRBV6-3 to TRBJ2-7; D not certain. Germline loops: CDR1 MNHEY, CDR2 SVGEGT. The CDR3 has 13 amino acids. Trimming took off 5 bases at V and 7 bases at J, with 15 bases between the two ends. The CDR3 DNA follows: TGTGCCAGCAGTGAAGTATTGTCGGGTGAGCAGTACTTC. Protein sequence: CASSEVLSGEQYF.

This clonotype occurred many times. The chain has TRBV12-3 or TRBV12-4 and TRBJ2-1, with 7 nucleotides matching TRBD1. V shed 8 bases, J shed 0 bases, and the junction held 4 bases outside the gene matches. This CDR3 spans 14 amino acids. CDR3 in DNA: TGTGCCAGCCAGGGGGAAAGCTCCTACAATGAGCAGTTCTTC. This gives the protein CASQGESSYNEQFF.

As regards this clonotype: A far larger clone lies a single base away; this is likely a read error. This chain links TRBV2 with TRBJ2-1, with 11 bases that match TRBD2. Germline V gene sequence: CDR1 SNHLY, CDR2 FYNNEI. The CDR3 spans 13 residues. The CDR3 spells CAGRTSGQETQCF. CDR3 DNA: TGTGCCGGTAGGACTAGCGGGCAAGAGACCCAGTGCTTC.

To note about this clonotype: This clone may be a read error of a much larger clone one base away. This chain uses TRBV11-3 with TRBJ2-3; D is uncertain. Judging by the DNA end, TRBJ2-1 fits better; the J call may be wrong. The CDR3 spans 11 residues. CDR1 and CDR2 from the germline V gene are SGHNT and YENEEA. CDR3 in amino acids: CANSLATEQFF. The CDR3 region has the DNA TGTGCCAACAGCTTGGCCACAGAGCAGTTCTTC.

Remarks on this clonotype: A much larger clone is a single base away; this may be a read error. V usage is TRBV7-9 and J usage is TRBJ2-5; D not resolved. The CDR3 covers 13 residues. The germline V gene encodes CDR1 SEHNR and CDR2 FQNEAQ (reference sequence). The CDR3 here is CASTYQSEETQCF. DNA of the CDR3: TGTGCCAGCACCTATCAGAGTGAAGAGACCCAGTGCTTC.

This clonotype was counted ten times or more. The gene calls are TRBV27 and TRBJ2-5; D unclear. CDR1 and CDR2 from the germline V gene are MNHEY and SMNVEV (reference sequence). The CDR3 sequence is 15 residues long. Trimming left V 1 base short and J 1 base short, with 10 bases between. The CDR3 loop is CASSLLNGLQETQYF. Written as DNA, the CDR3 is TGTGCCAGCAGTTTATTGAACGGTCTCCAAGAGACCCAGTACTTC.

This clonotype was counted at least ten times. J is TRBJ2-1 and V is TRBV11-2; D is undetermined. Trimming stripped 5 bases from V and 6 bases from J, with 8 bases between. This CDR3 is built from 12 residues. Germline V gene data show CDR1 as SGHAT and CDR2 as FQNNGV. CDR3 nucleotides: TGTGCCAGCAGCCCCCTAGGCAATGAGCAGTTCTTC. This encodes CASSPLGNEQFF.

As concerns this clonotype: This may be a read error, as it is one base from a much larger clone. V and J are TRBV15 and TRBJ2-5; D is possibly TRBD1 (8 bases). From germline, CDR1 is LNHNV and CDR2 YYDKDF (reference sequence). There are 18 residues in the CDR3. The CDR3 protein is CATSRGAEGQGGGEAQYF. The CDR3, as DNA: TGTGCCACCAGCAGAGGGGCCGAAGGACAGGGCGGGGGAGAGGCCCAGTACTTC.

The table lists this clonotype with a few counts. The chain has TRBV6-1 and TRBJ2-2, with a weak D call TRBD1 (6 bases). This CDR3 is 15 amino acids long. CDR1 and CDR2 (germline): MNHNS, SASEGT. The CDR3 sequence: CAATTRGTNTGELFF. DNA of the CDR3: TGTGCTGCTACGACCAGGGGAACTAACACCGGGGAGCTGTTTTTT.

The rearrangement links TRBV7-8 to TRBJ1-5; D gene ambiguous. This CDR3 comprises 14 residues. Deletions cut 4 bases from V and 11 bases from J, with 18 bases between. Germline V lookup: CDR1 SGHVS, CDR2 FQNEAQ. The CDR3 DNA follows: TGTGCCAGCAGCTCTTCGACCCTAGTCCAGGCCCAGCATTTT. Translating gives CASSSSTLVQAQHF.

Concerning this clonotype itself: One end of the junction is discordant with germline, which a read error may explain. The V call is TRBV28, the J call TRBJ1-1, with D tentatively TRBD1 (5 bases). Germline V gives CDR1 MDHEN, CDR2 SYDVKM. The CDR3 length is 16 residues. The CDR3 here is CANSLGVLGMDTEAFF. As DNA, the CDR3 is TGTGCCAACAGTTTAGGGGTTCTGGGGATGGACACTGAAGCTTTCTTT.

In its sample, this clonotype was seen many times. The chain combines TRBV28 with TRBJ2-1, with D possibly matching TRBD1 (6 bases). Trimming took 6 bases from V and 5 from J, leaving 14 bases between them. Per the germline V gene, CDR1 is MDHEN and CDR2 is SYDVKM. The CDR3 is 14 residues long. This chain's CDR3 is CASRDPYRDNEQFF. The CDR3, as DNA: TGTGCCAGCAGGGACCCGTACAGGGACAATGAGCAGTTCTTC. The variable domain in full, completed from reference TRBV28 and TRBJ2-1, reads DVKVTQSSRYLVKRTGEKVFLECVQDMDHENMFWYRQDPGLGLRLIYFSYDVKMKEKGDIPEGYSVSREKKERFSLILESASTNQTSMYLCASRDPYRDNEQFFGPGTRLTVL.